What follows describes a single T cell receptor beta chain. Its antigen is not known. This specimen belongs to a study of a mutant IDH1 vaccine in newly diagnosed glioma. Across the whole study: Antecedent treatment encompassed radiotherapy, temozolomide, or their combination; the majority received both.

Profiled with immunoSEQ multiplex PCR; TCRdb holds only in-frame clones, not every one. Here the sample spans 100,000 to 150,000 clones, roughly 77% being singletons. The time point was: week 11, during vaccination. Topical imiquimod was applied with each vaccine dose, which held 300 ug of mutant IDH1 20-mer peptide. This CDR3 is 15 amino acids long. Trimming cost V 1 base and J 0 bases; bases outside gene matches: 4. Germline CDR1 reads SGHRS; CDR2 reads YFSETQ. This clonotype originated in a man aged 35-49 years with glioma. J is TRBJ2-7 and V is TRBV5-1; 7 nucleotides align to TRBD1. Sequenced material: PBMCs, taken from a glioma patient whose treatment included an IDH1 peptide vaccine. The CDR3 here is CASSLLGTASYEQYF. DNA for the CDR3: TGCGCCAGCAGCTTGCTCGGGACAGCCTCCTACGAGCAGTACTTC.